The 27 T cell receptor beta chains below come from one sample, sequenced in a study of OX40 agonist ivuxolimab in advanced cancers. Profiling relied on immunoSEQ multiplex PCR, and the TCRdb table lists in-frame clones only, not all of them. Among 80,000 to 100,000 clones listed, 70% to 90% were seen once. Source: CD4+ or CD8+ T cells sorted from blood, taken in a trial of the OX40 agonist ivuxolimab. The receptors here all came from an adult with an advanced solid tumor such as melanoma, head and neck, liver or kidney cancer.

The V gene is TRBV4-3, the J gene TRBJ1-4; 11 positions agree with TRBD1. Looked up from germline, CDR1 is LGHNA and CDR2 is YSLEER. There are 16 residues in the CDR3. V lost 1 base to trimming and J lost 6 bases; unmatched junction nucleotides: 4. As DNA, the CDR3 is TGCGCCAGCAGCCAAGCTTGGGGACAGGGGGATGAAAAACTGTTTTTT. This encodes CASSQAWGQGDEKLFF.

The CDR3: CASSPQQGIETQYF. In nucleotides, the CDR3 is TGCGCCAGCAGCCCACAACAGGGTATAGAGACCCAGTACTTC. The chain couples TRBV5-1 to TRBJ2-5, with a weak D call TRBD1 (6 bases). CDR3 length equals 14 residues. V was trimmed by 4 bases and J by 4 bases, leaving 14 bases between them. Germline CDR1 reads SGHRS; CDR2 reads YFSETQ.

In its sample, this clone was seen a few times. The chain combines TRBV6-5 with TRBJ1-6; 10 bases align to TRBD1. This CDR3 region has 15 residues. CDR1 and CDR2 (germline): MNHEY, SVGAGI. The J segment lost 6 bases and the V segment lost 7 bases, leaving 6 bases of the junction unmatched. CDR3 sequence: CASKRTGGTNSPLHF. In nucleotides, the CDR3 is TGTGCCAGCAAAAGGACAGGGGGAACTAATTCACCCCTCCACTTT.

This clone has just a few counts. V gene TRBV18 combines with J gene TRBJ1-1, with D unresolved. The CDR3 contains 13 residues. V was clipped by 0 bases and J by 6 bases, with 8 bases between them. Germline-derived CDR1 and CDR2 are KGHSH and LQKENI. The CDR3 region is CASSPPEYPEAFF. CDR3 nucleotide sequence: TGTGCCAGCTCACCACCTGAATACCCTGAAGCTTTCTTT.

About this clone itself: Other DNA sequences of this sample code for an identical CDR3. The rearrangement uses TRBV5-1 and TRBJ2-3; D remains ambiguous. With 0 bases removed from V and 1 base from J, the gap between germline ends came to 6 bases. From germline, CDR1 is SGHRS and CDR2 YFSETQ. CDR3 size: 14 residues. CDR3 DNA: TGCGCCAGCAGCTTGGCTCAGGGCACAGATACGCAGTATTTT. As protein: CASSLAQGTDTQYF.

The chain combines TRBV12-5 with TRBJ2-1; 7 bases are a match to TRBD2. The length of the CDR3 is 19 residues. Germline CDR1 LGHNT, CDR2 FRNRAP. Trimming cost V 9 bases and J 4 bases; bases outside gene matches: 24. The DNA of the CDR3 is TGTGCTAGGGACCCCCTGGGAGCGGGAAATACTCCTACTTACAATGAGCAGTTCTTC. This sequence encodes CARDPLGAGNTPTYNEQFF. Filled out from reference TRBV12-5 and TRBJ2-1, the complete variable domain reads DARVTQTPRHKVTEMGQEVTMRCQPILGHNTVFWYRQTMMQGLELLAYFRNRAPLDDSGMPKDRFSAEMPDATLATLKIQPSEPRDSAVYFCARDPLGAGNTPTYNEQFFGPGTRLTVL.

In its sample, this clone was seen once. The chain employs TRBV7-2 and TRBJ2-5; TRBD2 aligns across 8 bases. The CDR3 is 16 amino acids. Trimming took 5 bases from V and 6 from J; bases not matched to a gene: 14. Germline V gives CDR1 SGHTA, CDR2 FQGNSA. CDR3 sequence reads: CASSPGGSGIRQTQYF. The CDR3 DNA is TGTGCCAGCAGCCCCGGGGGTAGCGGGATTCGACAGACCCAGTACTTC.

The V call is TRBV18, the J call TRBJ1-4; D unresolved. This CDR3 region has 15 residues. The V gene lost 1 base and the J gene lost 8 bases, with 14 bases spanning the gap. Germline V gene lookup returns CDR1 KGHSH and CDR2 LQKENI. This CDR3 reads CASSPRGRVEEKLFF. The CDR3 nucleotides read TGTGCCAGCTCACCACGCGGACGGGTAGAGGAAAAACTGTTTTTT. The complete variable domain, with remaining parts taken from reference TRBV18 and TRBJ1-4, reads NAGVMQNPRHLVRRRGQEARLRCSPMKGHSHVYWYRQLPEEGLKFMVYLQKENIIDESGMPKERFSAEFPKEGPSILRIQQVVRGDSAAYFCASSPRGRVEEKLFFGSGTQLSVL.

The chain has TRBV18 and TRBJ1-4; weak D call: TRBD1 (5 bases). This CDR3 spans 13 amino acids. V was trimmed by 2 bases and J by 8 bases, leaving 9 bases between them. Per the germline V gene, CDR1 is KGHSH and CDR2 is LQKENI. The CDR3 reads CASSPGADEKLFF. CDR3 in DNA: TGTGCCAGCTCACCAGGGGCGGACGAAAAACTGTTTTTT.

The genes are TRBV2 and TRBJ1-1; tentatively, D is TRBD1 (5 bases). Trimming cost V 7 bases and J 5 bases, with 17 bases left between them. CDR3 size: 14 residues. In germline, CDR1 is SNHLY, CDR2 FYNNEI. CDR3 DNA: TGTGCCAGCACCCTGGACATGCGAGGGACTGAAGCTTTCTTT. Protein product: CASTLDMRGTEAFF.

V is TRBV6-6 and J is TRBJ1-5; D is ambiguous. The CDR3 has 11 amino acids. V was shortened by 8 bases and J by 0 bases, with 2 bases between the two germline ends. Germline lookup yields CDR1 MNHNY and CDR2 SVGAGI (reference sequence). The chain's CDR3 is CASASNQPQHF. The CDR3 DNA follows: TGTGCCAGCGCTAGCAATCAGCCCCAGCATTTT.

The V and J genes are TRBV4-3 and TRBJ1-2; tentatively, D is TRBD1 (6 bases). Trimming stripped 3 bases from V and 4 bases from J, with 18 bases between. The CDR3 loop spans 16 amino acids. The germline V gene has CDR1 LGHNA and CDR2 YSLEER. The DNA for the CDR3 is TGCGCCAGCAGCCAGGCCCACGGGGGGCTAATCTATGGCTACACCTTC. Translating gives CASSQAHGGLIYGYTF.

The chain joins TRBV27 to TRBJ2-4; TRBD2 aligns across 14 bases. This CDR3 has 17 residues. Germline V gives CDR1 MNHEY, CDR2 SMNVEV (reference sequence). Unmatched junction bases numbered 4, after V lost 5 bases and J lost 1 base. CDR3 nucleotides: TGTGCCAGCAGTGGGGGACTAGCGGGAGAGGCCAAAAACATTCAGTACTTC. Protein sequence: CASSGGLAGEAKNIQYF.

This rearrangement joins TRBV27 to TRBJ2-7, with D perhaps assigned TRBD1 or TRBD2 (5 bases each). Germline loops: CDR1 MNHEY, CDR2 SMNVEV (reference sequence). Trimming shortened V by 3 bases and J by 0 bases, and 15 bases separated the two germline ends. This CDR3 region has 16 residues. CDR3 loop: CASSFQGDRYSYEQYF. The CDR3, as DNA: TGTGCCAGCAGTTTCCAGGGAGACCGTTACTCCTACGAGCAGTACTTC.

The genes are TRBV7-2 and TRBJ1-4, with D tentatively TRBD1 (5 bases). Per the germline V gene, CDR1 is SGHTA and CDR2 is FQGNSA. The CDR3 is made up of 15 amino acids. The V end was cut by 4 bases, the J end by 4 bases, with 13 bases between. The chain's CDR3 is CASSWTGELNEKLFF. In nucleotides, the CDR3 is TGTGCCAGCAGCTGGACGGGGGAACTTAATGAAAAACTGTTTTTT. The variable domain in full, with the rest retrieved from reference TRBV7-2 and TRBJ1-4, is GAGVSQSPSNKVTEKGKDVELRCDPISGHTALYWYRQSLGQGLEFLIYFQGNSAPDKSGLPSDRFSAERTGGSVSTLTIQRTQQEDSAVYLCASSWTGELNEKLFFGSGTQLSVL.

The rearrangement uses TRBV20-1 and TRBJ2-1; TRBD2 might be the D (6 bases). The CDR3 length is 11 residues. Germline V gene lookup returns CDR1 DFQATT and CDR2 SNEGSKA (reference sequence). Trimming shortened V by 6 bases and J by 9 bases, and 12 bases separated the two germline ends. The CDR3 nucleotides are TGCAGTGCCAGACTAGGGGTTGAGCAGTTCTTC. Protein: CSARLGVEQFF.

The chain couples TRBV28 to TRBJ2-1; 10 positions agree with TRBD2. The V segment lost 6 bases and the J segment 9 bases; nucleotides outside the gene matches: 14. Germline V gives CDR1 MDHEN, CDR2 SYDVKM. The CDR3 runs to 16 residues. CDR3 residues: CASSRIGLAGASEQFF. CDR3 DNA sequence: TGTGCCAGCAGCAGAATAGGGCTAGCGGGAGCCAGTGAGCAGTTCTTC.

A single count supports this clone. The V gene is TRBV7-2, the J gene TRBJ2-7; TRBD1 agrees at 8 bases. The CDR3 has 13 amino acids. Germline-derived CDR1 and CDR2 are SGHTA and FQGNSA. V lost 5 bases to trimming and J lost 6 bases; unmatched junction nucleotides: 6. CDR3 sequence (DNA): TGTGCCAGCAGCACCTCCGACAGGGGCGAGCAGTACGTC. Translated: CASSTSDRGEQYV.

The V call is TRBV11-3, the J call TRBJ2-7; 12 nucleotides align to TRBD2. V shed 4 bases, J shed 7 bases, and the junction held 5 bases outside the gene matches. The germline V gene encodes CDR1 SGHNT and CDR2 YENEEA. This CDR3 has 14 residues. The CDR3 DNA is TGTGCCAGCAGCTCTAGCGGGAGGGCAGGGGAGCAGTACTTC. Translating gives CASSSSGRAGEQYF.

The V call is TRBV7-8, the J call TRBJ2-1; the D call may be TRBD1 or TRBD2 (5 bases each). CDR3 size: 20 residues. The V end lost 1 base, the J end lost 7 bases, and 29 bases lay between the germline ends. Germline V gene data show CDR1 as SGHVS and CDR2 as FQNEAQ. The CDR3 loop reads CASSLGRRLQSTRGDNEQFF. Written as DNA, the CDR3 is TGTGCCAGCAGCTTAGGAAGGAGACTCCAGTCGACGAGGGGTGATAATGAGCAGTTCTTC.

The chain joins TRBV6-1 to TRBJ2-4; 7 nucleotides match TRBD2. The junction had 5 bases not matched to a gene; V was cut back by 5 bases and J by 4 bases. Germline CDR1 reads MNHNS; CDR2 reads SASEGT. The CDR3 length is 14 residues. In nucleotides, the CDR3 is TGTGCCAGCAGTTCTAGCGGAGGGAAAAACATTCAGTACTTC. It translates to CASSSSGGKNIQYF.

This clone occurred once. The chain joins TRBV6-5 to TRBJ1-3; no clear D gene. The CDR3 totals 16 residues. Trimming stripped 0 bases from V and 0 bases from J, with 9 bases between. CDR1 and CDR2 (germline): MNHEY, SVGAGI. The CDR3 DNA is TGTGCCAGCAGTTACTCGAGGATCTTCTCTGGAAACACCATATATTTT. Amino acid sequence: CASSYSRIFSGNTIYF.

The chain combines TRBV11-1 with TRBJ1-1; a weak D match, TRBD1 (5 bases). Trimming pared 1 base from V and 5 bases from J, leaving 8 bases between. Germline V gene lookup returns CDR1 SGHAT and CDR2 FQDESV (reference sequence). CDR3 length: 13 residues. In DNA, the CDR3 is TGTGCCAGCAGCTTAGTAGCAGGGACTGAAGCTTTCTTT. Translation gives CASSLVAGTEAFF. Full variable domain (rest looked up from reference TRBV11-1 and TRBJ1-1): EAEVAQSPRYKITEKSQAVAFWCDPISGHATLYWYRQILGQGPELLVQFQDESVVDDSQLPKDRFSAERLKGVDSTLKIQPAELGDSAMYLCASSLVAGTEAFFGQGTRLTVV.

The CDR3 loop reads CASSSRKGAGEQYV. As DNA, the CDR3 is TGTGCCAGCAGTTCCAGGAAAGGGGCGGGAGAGCAGTACGTC. The chain uses TRBV6-6 and TRBJ2-7, with D possibly TRBD2 on 6 matching bases. The CDR3 totals 14 residues. Trimming left V 4 bases short and J 7 bases short, with 17 bases between. Per the germline V gene, CDR1 is MNHNY and CDR2 is SVGAGI (reference sequence).

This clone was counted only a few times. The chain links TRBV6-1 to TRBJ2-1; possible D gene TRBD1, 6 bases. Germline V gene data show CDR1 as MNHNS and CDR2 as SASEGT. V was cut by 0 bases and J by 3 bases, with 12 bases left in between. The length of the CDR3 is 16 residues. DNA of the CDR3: TGTGCCAGCAGTGAAGCAGGGACACCGAACTACAATGAGCAGTTCTTC. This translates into CASSEAGTPNYNEQFF.

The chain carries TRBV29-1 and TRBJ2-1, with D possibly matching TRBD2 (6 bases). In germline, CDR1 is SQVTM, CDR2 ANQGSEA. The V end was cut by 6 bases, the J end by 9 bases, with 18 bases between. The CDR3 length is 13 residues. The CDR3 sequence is CSVGSGVAGEQFF. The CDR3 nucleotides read TGCAGCGTCGGGTCGGGAGTGGCCGGTGAGCAGTTCTTC.

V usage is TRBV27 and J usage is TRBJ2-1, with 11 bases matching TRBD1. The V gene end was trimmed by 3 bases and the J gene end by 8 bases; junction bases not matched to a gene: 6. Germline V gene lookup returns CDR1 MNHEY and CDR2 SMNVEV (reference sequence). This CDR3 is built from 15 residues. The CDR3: CASSFGTGGEDEQFF. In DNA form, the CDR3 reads TGTGCCAGCAGTTTCGGGACAGGGGGTGAGGATGAGCAGTTCTTC.